The 9 T cell receptor beta chains presented below share a single source sample, sequenced in a study of PD-1 blockade in classical Hodgkin lymphoma. Time point: cycle 4 day 1 (C4D1), after more than five weeks of nivolumab. With no exception, relapse followed autologous stem cell transplantation in all patients, and brentuximab vedotin exposure varied. Produced via immunoSEQ multiplex PCR; TCRdb's table is partial and in-frame only. The sample lists more than 95,000 clones, roughly nine tenths seen once, with 15% to 20% in the top ten. This sample comprised peripheral blood mononuclear cells (PBMCs), obtained before the fourth cycle of nivolumab. All receptors derive from a human donor with classical Hodgkin lymphoma.

The V and J genes are TRBV27 and TRBJ2-3, with D tentatively TRBD2 (5 bases). The CDR3 runs 13 residues. Germline CDR1 reads MNHEY; CDR2 reads SMNVEV (reference sequence). Trimming removed 3 bases from V and 4 bases from J, with 8 bases in between. The chain's CDR3 is CASSFGLSDTQYF. CDR3 DNA sequence: TGTGCCAGCAGTTTTGGACTTTCAGATACGCAGTATTTT.

The J gene is TRBJ1-4, the V gene TRBV30; D gene ambiguous. The CDR3 length is 14 residues. Germline CDR1 reads GTSNPN; CDR2 reads SVGIG (reference sequence). V was trimmed by 5 bases and J by 4 bases, leaving 14 bases between them. CDR3 sequence: CAWSGRANNEKLFF. In nucleotides, the CDR3 is TGTGCCTGGTCTGGGAGGGCCAATAATGAAAAACTGTTTTTT.

The rearrangement uses TRBV10-1 and TRBJ1-1; possibly TRBD1 for D (6 bases). Germline V gene lookup returns CDR1 WNHNN and CDR2 SYGVQD (reference sequence). The CDR3 is 11 residues long. Trimming took off 6 bases at V and 5 bases at J, with 7 bases between the two ends. The CDR3 coding sequence is TGCGCCAGCAGCAGGGGAACTGAAGCTTTCTTT. It specifies CASSRGTEAFF.

This sequence joins TRBV5-6 and TRBJ1-1; D call uncertain. V was pared by 2 bases and J by 7 bases, with 12 bases between. CDR3 length: 13 residues. CDR1 and CDR2 (germline): SGHDT, YYEEEE. This CDR3 reads CASSFMISHEAFF. The CDR3 nucleotides are TGTGCCAGCAGCTTTATGATATCCCATGAAGCTTTCTTT.

The chain recombines TRBV6-5 with TRBJ1-5; D is ambiguous. This CDR3 comprises 15 residues. V was trimmed by 2 bases and J by 0 bases, leaving 8 bases between them. Germline V gene lookup returns CDR1 MNHEY and CDR2 SVGAGI. CDR3 DNA: TGTGCCAGCAGTTACGTGTATGATAGCAATCAGCCCCAGCATTTT. Its translation is CASSYVYDSNQPQHF.

This chain connects TRBV2 to TRBJ2-5; TRBD2 agrees at 11 bases. J gave up 3 bases and V 6 bases, and 6 bases lay outside the gene matches. The CDR3 is 15 amino acids. Germline CDR1 and CDR2: SNHLY and FYNNEI. The CDR3: CASSLGTSGKETQYF. DNA for the CDR3: TGTGCCAGCAGCCTAGGGACTAGCGGAAAAGAGACCCAGTACTTC.

The chain couples TRBV28 to TRBJ1-1; no definite D call. There are 13 residues in the CDR3. Germline CDR1 reads MDHEN; CDR2 reads SYDVKM. With 3 bases removed from V and 5 bases from J, the gap between germline ends came to 10 bases. DNA for the CDR3: TGTGCCAGCAGTTTGGGAGTCCGGACTGAAGCTTTCTTT. Translation: CASSLGVRTEAFF.

This chain connects TRBV27 to TRBJ2-7; TRBD2 matches 10 bases. This CDR3 region has 15 residues. J was trimmed by 3 bases and V by 4 bases; bases with no gene match: 6. Germline-derived CDR1 and CDR2 are MNHEY and SMNVEV (reference sequence). This CDR3 reads CASSSSGLAIYEQYF. In DNA form, the CDR3 reads TGTGCCAGCAGTTCGTCGGGACTAGCGATCTACGAGCAGTACTTC.

This chain uses TRBV7-2 with TRBJ2-7; weak D call: TRBD2 (5 bases). Germline CDR1 reads SGHTA; CDR2 reads FQGNSA. The CDR3 spans 14 residues. Trimming left V 5 bases short and J 2 bases short, with 13 bases between. The CDR3 is CASSEAGGPYEQYF. DNA of the CDR3: TGTGCCAGCAGCGAGGCGGGTGGGCCCTACGAGCAGTACTTC.